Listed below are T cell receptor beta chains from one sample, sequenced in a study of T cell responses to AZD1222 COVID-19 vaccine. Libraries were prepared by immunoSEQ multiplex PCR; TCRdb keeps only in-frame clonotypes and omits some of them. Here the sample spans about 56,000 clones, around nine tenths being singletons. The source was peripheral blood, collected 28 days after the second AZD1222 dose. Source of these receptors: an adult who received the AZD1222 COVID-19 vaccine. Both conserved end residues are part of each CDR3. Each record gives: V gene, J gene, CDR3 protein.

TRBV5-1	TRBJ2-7	CASSLWDSTYEQYF
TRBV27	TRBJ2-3	CASTGGTDTQYF
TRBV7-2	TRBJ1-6	CASSFGQWDNSPLHF
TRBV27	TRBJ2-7	CASRPGQGSSYEQYF
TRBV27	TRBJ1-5	CASSRDRGNQPQHF
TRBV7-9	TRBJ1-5	CASSVGNAQHF
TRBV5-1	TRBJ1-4	CASSLGSILNEKLFF
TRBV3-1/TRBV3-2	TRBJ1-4	CASSQQLNEKLFF
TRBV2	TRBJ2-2	CASTGQGDPGELFF
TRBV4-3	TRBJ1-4	CASSEGLWDWSILTTNEKLFF
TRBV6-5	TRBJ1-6	CASSSQVGVDSPLHF
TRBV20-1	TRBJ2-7	CSAPDSYEQYF
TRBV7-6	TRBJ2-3	CASSLIAGGSTDTQYF
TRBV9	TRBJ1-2	CASSVQGSNYGYTF
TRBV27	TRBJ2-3	CASSFLALGGDTQYF
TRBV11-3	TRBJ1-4	CASSPDRTATNEKLFF
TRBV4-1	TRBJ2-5	CASSQESGQGSQETQYF
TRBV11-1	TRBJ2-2	CASSLDPGMNTGELFF
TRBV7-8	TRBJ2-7	CASSFGSYEQYF
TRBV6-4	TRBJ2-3	CASSAQGATDTQYF
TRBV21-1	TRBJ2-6	CASSNGAGANVLTF